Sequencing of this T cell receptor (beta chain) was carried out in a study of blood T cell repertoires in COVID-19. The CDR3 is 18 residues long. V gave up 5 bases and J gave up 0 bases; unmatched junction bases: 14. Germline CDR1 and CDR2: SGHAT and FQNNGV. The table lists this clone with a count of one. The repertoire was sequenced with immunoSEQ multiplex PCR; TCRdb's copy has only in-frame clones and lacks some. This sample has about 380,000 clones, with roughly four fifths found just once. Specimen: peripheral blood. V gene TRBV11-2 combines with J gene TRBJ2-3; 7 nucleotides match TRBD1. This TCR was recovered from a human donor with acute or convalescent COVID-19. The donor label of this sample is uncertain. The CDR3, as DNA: TGTGCCAGCAGCCCTCGGAGAGGGGGCGACTATAGCACAGATACGCAGTATTTT. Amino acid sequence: CASSPRRGGDYSTDTQYF. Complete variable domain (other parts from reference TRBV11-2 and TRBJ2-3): EAGVAQSPRYKIIEKRQSVAFWCNPISGHATLYWYQQILGQGPKLLIQFQNNGVVDDSQLPKDRFSAERLKGVDSTLKIQPAKLEDSAVYLCASSPRRGGDYSTDTQYFGPGTRLTVL.